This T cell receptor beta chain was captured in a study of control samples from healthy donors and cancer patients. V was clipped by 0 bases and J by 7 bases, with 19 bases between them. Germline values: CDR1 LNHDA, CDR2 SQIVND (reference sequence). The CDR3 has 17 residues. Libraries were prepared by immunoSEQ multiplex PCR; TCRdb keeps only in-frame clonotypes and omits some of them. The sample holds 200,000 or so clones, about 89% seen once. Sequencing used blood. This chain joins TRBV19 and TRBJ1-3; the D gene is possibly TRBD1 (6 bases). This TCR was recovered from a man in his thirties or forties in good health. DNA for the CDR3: TGTGCCAGTAGTATAGATCCCACGGGACACGGGAGGAACACCATATATTTT. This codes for CASSIDPTGHGRNTIYF.